This TCR beta chain emerged from a study of OX40 agonist ivuxolimab in advanced cancers. Study-level background: The patients received agonistic anti-OX40 (CD134) antibody ivuxolimab. Points from the study as a whole: Antigen specificity was not determined for the expanded peripheral T cells.

Autoimmune disease history or systemic immunosuppression meant exclusion. Assay used: immunoSEQ multiplex PCR; TCRdb lists only in-frame clones, some missing. The sample contains about 22,000 clones, more than 70% of which appear only once. This clone appeared a single time. No antigen is known for it. This specimen was CD4+ or CD8+ T cells sorted from blood, taken in a trial of the OX40 agonist ivuxolimab. This receptor was taken from an adult with an advanced solid tumor such as melanoma, head and neck, liver or kidney cancer.

Here the CDR3 reads CASSWGGVAAALNTEAFF. CDR3 nucleotides: TGTGCCAGCAGCTGGGGGGGGGTGGCGGCTGCGCTGAACACTGAAGCTTTCTTT. This chain links TRBV7-6 with TRBJ1-1; a weak D match, TRBD1 (5 bases). In germline, CDR1 is SGHVS, CDR2 FNYEAQ. This CDR3 has 18 residues. V gave up 4 bases and J gave up 0 bases, with 21 bases separating them.